The source of this T cell receptor beta chain is a study of T cell responses to AZD1222 COVID-19 vaccine. General study findings and limits: Baseline testing showed seropositivity in only six AZD1222 recipients. Clonal diversity was possibly underestimated, and white British individuals and females predominated among donors. Repertoires were collected only later (after the peak T cell response had occurred). Elevations in Spike-specific TCR breadth and depth followed administration of two AZD1222 doses.

Here immunoSEQ multiplex PCR was the method, and the copy in TCRdb shows in-frame clones only, minus some. Here the sample spans around 140,000 clones, roughly 93% being singletons. Of note for this clone: The antigen remains undetermined.

This TCR came from an adult in good health. Sequenced here: peripheral blood, sampled on day 0 of AZD1222 vaccination.

The CDR3 is CATSRTPGKTNYGYTF. CDR3 coding DNA: TGTGCCACCAGCAGAACCCCGGGGAAAACTAACTATGGCTACACCTTC. The gene calls are TRBV15 and TRBJ1-2; D unresolved. This CDR3 spans 16 amino acids. Germline CDR1 LNHNV, CDR2 YYDKDF (reference sequence). The V and J ends lost 2 bases and 0 bases respectively, with 13 bases between them.